These T cell receptor beta chains were read from a single sample in a study of cytomegalovirus exposure and HLA in healthy donors. Method: immunoSEQ multiplex PCR; TCRdb's copy keeps in-frame clones and lacks some. The sample gives roughly 200,000 clones, about 80% of which show up once; roughly 3% is in the top ten. The source material was PBMCs. These TCRs come from a woman aged 25 to 39 in good health and CMV-seronegative. The CDR3 runs from the conserved cysteine through the conserved F or W. A D gene is named only where the DNA matches it firmly. Clone size is not always given. Where it is, it says once, few, many or a class for expanded clones.

CDR3 protein,CDR3 DNA,D gene,J gene,V gene,clone size,CDR3 length
CASSLEADIQETQYF,TGCGCCAGCAGCTTGGAAGCGGATATCCAAGAGACCCAGTACTTC,NA,TRBJ2-5,TRBV5-1,NA,15
CATSREPPWREGYVEQYF,TGTGCCACCAGCAGAGAGCCCCCCTGGCGGGAGGGATACGTCGAGCAGTACTTC,TRBD2,TRBJ2-7,TRBV15,NA,18
CASSIRRQINEKLFF,TGTGCCAGTAGTATCCGCCGACAGATTAATGAAAAACTGTTTTTT,NA,TRBJ1-4,TRBV19,NA,15
CSGGMGIDEQYF,TGCAGCGGAGGGATGGGGATAGACGAGCAGTACTTC,NA,TRBJ2-7,TRBV29-1,NA,12
CASSPRGRSTEAFF,TGTGCCAGCTCCCCGCGAGGGAGGAGCACTGAAGCTTTCTTT,NA,TRBJ1-1,TRBV9,NA,14
CATSSHRDSSYEQYF,TGTGCCACCAGCTCCCACCGGGACAGCTCCTACGAGCAGTACTTC,TRBD1,TRBJ2-7,TRBV15,NA,15
CASRPGGSGNTIYF,TGTGCCAGCAGGCCCGGGGGCTCTGGAAACACCATATATTTT,NA,TRBJ1-3,TRBV13,NA,14
CASSPTGGATQPQHF,TGTGCCAGCAGCCCAACAGGGGGCGCGACTCAGCCCCAGCATTTT,TRBD1,TRBJ1-5,TRBV11-2,NA,15
CASSRGPNTGELFF,TGTGCCAGCAGCCGCGGGCCGAACACCGGGGAGCTGTTTTTT,NA,TRBJ2-2,TRBV7-2,NA,14
CASSETGGTQAFF,TGTGCCAGCAGCGAAACAGGGGGAACCCAAGCTTTCTTT,TRBD1,TRBJ1-1,TRBV9,NA,13
CASSLERGFNYGYTF,TGTGCCAGCAGCTTAGAGCGGGGTTTCAACTATGGCTACACCTTC,NA,TRBJ1-2,TRBV7-8,NA,15
CASGDSYNEQFF,TGTGCCAGCGGAGACAGCTACAATGAGCAGTTCTTC,NA,TRBJ2-1,TRBV25-1,NA,12
CASSLGWTGEGGELFF,TGTGCCAGCAGCTTAGGGTGGACAGGGGAAGGCGGGGAGCTGTTTTTT,TRBD1,TRBJ2-2,TRBV13,NA,16
CASSSGGLNTGELFF,TGCGCCAGCAGCTCAGGGGGCTTAAACACCGGGGAGCTGTTTTTT,TRBD1,TRBJ2-2,TRBV5-1,NA,15
CASTEGVNEQFF,TGTGCCAGCACCGAGGGGGTGAATGAGCAGTTCTTC,NA,TRBJ2-1,TRBV2,NA,12
CASSTGASGGGVTDTQYF,TGCGCCAGCAGCACCGGAGCTAGCGGGGGGGGTGTCACAGATACGCAGTATTTT,TRBD2,TRBJ2-3,TRBV5-1,NA,18
CASSEESISHEQYF,TGTGCCAGCAGTGAAGAGAGTATATCCCACGAGCAGTACTTC,NA,TRBJ2-7,TRBV2,NA,14
CASSEEAGGRDEQFF,TGTGCCAGCAGTGAAGAAGCGGGGGGCAGAGATGAGCAGTTCTTC,TRBD2,TRBJ2-1,TRBV2,NA,15
CASSQLMVAGGSVRQPQHF,TGTGCCAGCAGCCAATTAATGGTGGCAGGGGGCTCCGTGCGGCAGCCCCAGCATTTT,TRBD1,TRBJ1-5,TRBV14,NA,19
CASRGLLANRTGELFF,TGTGCCAGCAGAGGGTTACTAGCCAATAGGACCGGGGAGCTGTTTTTT,NA,TRBJ2-2,TRBV27,NA,16
CASSLRGSPEKYF,TGTGCCAGTAGCCTCAGGGGGAGCCCAGAGAAGTACTTC,TRBD1,TRBJ2-7,TRBV19,NA,13
CASTWGDTDTQYF,TGTGCCTCGACCTGGGGGGACACAGATACGCAGTATTTT,NA,TRBJ2-3,TRBV30,NA,13
CASSSPRDSNTEAFF,TGTGCCAGCAGTTCGCCCCGGGACAGCAACACTGAAGCTTTCTTT,TRBD1,TRBJ1-1,TRBV27,once,15
CAISDYGTSSDEQFF,TGTGCCATCAGTGACTATGGGACTAGCAGCGATGAGCAGTTCTTC,TRBD2,TRBJ2-1,TRBV10-3,few,15
CAWARETTQYF,TGTGCCTGGGCGCGGGAGACTACGCAGTATTTT,TRBD2,TRBJ2-3,TRBV30,NA,11
CSVVEGVNTEAFF,TGCAGCGTTGTTGAGGGGGTGAACACTGAAGCTTTCTTT,NA,TRBJ1-1,TRBV29-1,few,13
CATSEGGGARYQTDTQYF,TGTGCCACCAGCGAAGGAGGGGGGGCCAGGTATCAAACAGATACGCAGTATTTT,NA,TRBJ2-3,TRBV15,NA,18
CASSVYRDQETQYF,TGTGCCAGTAGTGTCTACAGGGATCAAGAGACCCAGTACTTC,NA,TRBJ2-5,TRBV19,NA,14
CASSPPLKTASYEQYF,TGTGCCAGCTCACCACCCCTCAAGACAGCCTCCTACGAGCAGTACTTC,NA,TRBJ2-7,TRBV18,NA,16
CASSLRLSTGELFF,TGTGCCAGCAGCCTTCGACTTTCCACCGGGGAGCTGTTTTTT,NA,TRBJ2-2,TRBV9,NA,14
CASSLDRTTYEQYF,TGTGCCAGCAGCTTAGACAGGACCACCTACGAGCAGTACTTC,NA,TRBJ2-7,TRBV7-2,NA,14
CASSPRIRDRNTEAFF,TGTGCCAGCAGCCCGCGGATCCGGGACAGGAACACTGAAGCTTTCTTT,TRBD1,TRBJ1-1,TRBV14,once,16
CASCGQYNQPQHF,TGTGCCAGCTGCGGACAGTACAATCAGCCCCAGCATTTT,NA,TRBJ1-5,TRBV2,NA,13
CASSDPGLTYEQYF,TGTGCCAGCAGTGACCCAGGACTGACCTACGAGCAGTACTTC,NA,TRBJ2-7,TRBV6-1,few,14
CASSLIQLKNTEAFF,TGTGCCAGCAGCTTAATACAGCTAAAGAACACTGAAGCTTTCTTT,NA,TRBJ1-1,TRBV11-2,NA,15
CASSTDRGSLYEQYF,TGCGCCAGCAGTACCGACAGGGGTTCTCTCTACGAGCAGTACTTC,TRBD1,TRBJ2-7,TRBV10-2,few,15
CASSLETGAINNYGYTF,TGCGCCAGCAGCCTCGAGACAGGGGCAATAAATAACTATGGCTACACCTTC,TRBD1,TRBJ1-2,TRBV5-1,NA,17
CASSRYRESNQPQHF,TGTGCCAGCAGCAGATACAGGGAGAGCAATCAGCCCCAGCATTTT,NA,TRBJ1-5,TRBV7-6,NA,15
CASSEEGADTEAFF,TGTGCCAGCAGTGAAGAGGGGGCGGACACTGAAGCTTTCTTT,TRBD1,TRBJ1-1,TRBV2,NA,14
CASSRLQGSYEQYF,TGTGCCAGCAGCCGTCTACAGGGTTCCTACGAGCAGTACTTC,NA,TRBJ2-7,TRBV11-1,few,14
CASSGQGMGGYTF,TGTGCCAGCAGTGGACAGGGTATGGGTGGCTACACCTTC,TRBD1,TRBJ1-2,TRBV6-1,NA,13